Presented here are 20 T cell receptor beta chains from one specimen sequenced in a study of blood T cell repertoires in COVID-19. The method was immunoSEQ multiplex PCR; TCRdb's version includes in-frame clones alone and lacks a portion of them. This table has 200,000 to 250,000 clones, 84% appearing once. Material: PBMCs or T cells enriched from blood (not recorded which). These TCRs come from a woman between 40 and 50 years old who had recovered from COVID-19.

There are a few counts of this clone. V and J are TRBV6-5 and TRBJ2-1; 10 nucleotides match TRBD2. The CDR3 covers 15 residues. V shed 9 bases and J 7 bases; nucleotides not matched to a gene: 12. The germline V gene has CDR1 MNHEY and CDR2 SVGAGI. As DNA, the CDR3 is TGTGCCAGTACGCGGAATTTAGCGGGGGGAAATGAGCAGTTCTTC. Protein: CASTRNLAGGNEQFF.

The V call is TRBV24-1, the J call TRBJ2-6; TRBD1 agrees at 11 bases. The CDR3 is 18 residues long. The germline gives CDR1 KGHDR, CDR2 SFDVKD. V was pared by 3 bases and J by 2 bases, with 5 bases of the junction left unmatched. The chain's CDR3 is CATSDPGTGGPGANVLTF. The CDR3 bases are TGTGCCACCAGTGATCCCGGGACAGGGGGTCCTGGGGCCAACGTCCTGACTTTC.

V gene TRBV5-1 combines with J gene TRBJ1-1, with 10 bases lining up with TRBD1. V lost 7 bases to trimming and J lost 7 bases; unmatched junction nucleotides: 7. The CDR3 extends over 13 amino acids. In germline, CDR1 is SGHRS, CDR2 YFSETQ. The CDR3 is CASSWTGGIEAFF. The DNA for the CDR3 is TGCGCCAGCTCATGGACAGGGGGAATTGAAGCTTTCTTT.

The CDR3 region is CASSLLQGRSYNEQFF. The CDR3 DNA is TGTGCCAGCAGCTTATTACAGGGCCGTTCCTACAATGAGCAGTTCTTC. The chain combines TRBV7-9 with TRBJ2-1; D perhaps matches TRBD1 (6 bases). The CDR3 is 16 residues long. CDR1 SEHNR and CDR2 FQNEAQ come from the germline V gene (reference sequence). V gave up 2 bases and J gave up 1 base, with 12 bases separating them.

This rearrangement joins TRBV28 to TRBJ2-1; 7 positions match TRBD2. Trimming removed 5 bases from V and 9 bases from J; junction bases left unmatched: 10. The CDR3 contains 14 residues. The germline gives CDR1 MDHEN, CDR2 SYDVKM. The DNA of the CDR3 is TGTGCCAGCAGTCCTCGGGAGGATGGGGGTGAGCAGTTCTTC. Translating it yields CASSPREDGGEQFF.

The chain recombines TRBV5-1 with TRBJ1-1; weak D call: TRBD1 (5 bases). V was pared by 5 bases and J by 2 bases, with 10 bases between. Germline-derived CDR1 and CDR2 are SGHRS and YFSETQ. The CDR3 has 13 residues. The CDR3 loop reads CASRGQDNTEAFF. Written as DNA, the CDR3 is TGCGCCAGCAGGGGGCAGGACAACACTGAAGCTTTCTTT.

The CDR3 is CASRRDTEAFF. As DNA, the CDR3 is TGTGCCAGCAGACGGGACACTGAAGCTTTCTTT. V gene TRBV6-4 combines with J gene TRBJ1-1, with D unresolved. Germline assignment: CDR1 MRHNA and CDR2 SNTAGT. V lost 6 bases and J 3 bases, leaving 5 bases between the germline ends. This CDR3 has 11 amino acids.

The rearrangement uses TRBV20-1 and TRBJ1-1; D possibly corresponds to TRBD1 (5 bases). CDR3 length: 13 amino acids. Looked up from germline, CDR1 is DFQATT and CDR2 is SNEGSKA (reference sequence). V shed 3 bases and J shed 3 bases, with 11 bases lying between them. CDR3 amino acids: CSASTQGDTEAFF. In DNA form, the CDR3 reads TGCAGTGCTAGTACTCAGGGCGACACTGAAGCTTTCTTT.

The CDR3 DNA is TGTGCCACCAGTGACCTAGGTTATCGAGGGGAGGGGGACTACGAGCAGTACGTC. Its protein product is CATSDLGYRGEGDYEQYV. This chain joins TRBV24-1 and TRBJ2-7, with D possibly matching TRBD2 (7 bases). The V gene lost 4 bases and the J gene lost 3 bases, with 24 bases spanning the gap. Germline CDR1 KGHDR, CDR2 SFDVKD. This CDR3 spans 18 amino acids.

The chain couples TRBV7-9 to TRBJ1-5; 10 nucleotides align to TRBD1. This CDR3 comprises 14 residues. The germline V gene has CDR1 SEHNR and CDR2 FQNEAQ (reference sequence). V lost 1 base to trimming and J lost 7 bases; unmatched junction nucleotides: 1. The CDR3 region is CASSLETGGQPQHF. The CDR3 DNA reads TGTGCCAGCAGCTTAGAGACAGGGGGCCAGCCCCAGCATTTT.

V is TRBV2 and J is TRBJ2-3, with D uncertain. Trimming removed 5 bases from V and 2 bases from J, with 5 bases in between. In germline, CDR1 is SNHLY, CDR2 FYNNEI. The CDR3 length is 12 residues. The CDR3 loop reads CASSPSTDTQYF. The CDR3, as DNA: TGTGCCAGCAGTCCCTCCACAGATACGCAGTATTTT.

This clone appeared a single time. The same CDR3 arises from other DNA sequences in this sample as well. The rearrangement links TRBV18 to TRBJ1-4, with D perhaps matching TRBD1 (5 bases). The germline gives CDR1 KGHSH, CDR2 LQKENI. There are 14 residues in the CDR3. V lost 2 bases, J lost 4 bases, and 8 bases lay in between. CDR3 sequence: CASSPGGLNEKLFF. As DNA, the CDR3 is TGTGCCAGCTCACCAGGGGGACTTAATGAAAAACTGTTTTTT.

The chain is built from TRBV28 and TRBJ2-2, with 10 positions matching TRBD2. The germline V gene encodes CDR1 MDHEN and CDR2 SYDVKM. Trimming at V came to 6 bases and at J to 0 bases, leaving 13 bases not matched to a gene. There are 19 residues in the CDR3. The CDR3 here is CASRPPGLAQGTNTGELFF. For the CDR3, the DNA is TGTGCCAGCAGACCACCGGGACTAGCGCAGGGCACGAACACCGGGGAGCTGTTTTTT.

Written as DNA, the CDR3 is TGTGCCAGCAGTGAGGTGGGCAGCCAAGAGACCCAGTACTTC. As protein: CASSEVGSQETQYF. This rearrangement joins TRBV25-1 to TRBJ2-5; D unresolved. V dropped 3 bases and J dropped 1 base, with 9 bases sitting between them. CDR3 size: 14 residues. Germline V gene lookup returns CDR1 MGHDK and CDR2 SYGVNS.

This chain links TRBV12-2 with TRBJ2-2; the table's D call of TRBD2 was not tested on the DNA. TRBV12-2 is assigned pseudogene status. The CDR3 totals 18 residues. The CDR3 protein is CASRLGGRRGRNTGELFF. CDR3 in DNA: TGTGCAAGTCGCTTAGGGGGGCGCCGCGGGAGAAACACCGGGGAGCTGTTTTTT.

This clone was recorded once. This chain links TRBV7-8 with TRBJ1-5; the match to TRBD1 covers 9 bases. V lost 2 bases and J lost 7; bases outside the gene matches: 6. Germline CDR1 is SGHVS and CDR2 is FQNEAQ. The CDR3 covers 15 residues. The CDR3 reads CASSLSGTGFQPQHF. CDR3 sequence (DNA): TGTGCCAGCAGCTTAAGCGGGACAGGGTTCCAGCCCCAGCATTTT.

The table lists this clone with a few counts. The chain joins TRBV7-9 to TRBJ2-3; TRBD2 agrees at 12 bases. V gave up 4 bases and J gave up 0 bases; unmatched junction bases: 2. This CDR3 comprises 16 residues. Germline assignment: CDR1 SEHNR and CDR2 FQNEAQ (reference sequence). CDR3: CASSSGTSGSTDTQYF. CDR3 coding DNA: TGTGCCAGCAGCTCAGGGACTAGCGGGAGCACAGATACGCAGTATTTT.

The sample holds one count of this clone. The V call is TRBV7-6, the J call TRBJ2-1; 7 bases agree with TRBD1. The CDR3 runs to 16 residues. Germline CDR1 and CDR2: SGHVS and FNYEAQ. The J segment lost 6 bases and the V segment lost 4 bases, leaving 12 bases of the junction unmatched. CDR3 protein: CASSSSGTATLNEQFF. In nucleotides, the CDR3 is TGTGCCAGCAGCTCTTCCGGGACAGCCACCCTCAATGAGCAGTTCTTC.

The rearrangement links TRBV27 to TRBJ1-2; 8 bases are shared with TRBD1. CDR3 length: 14 residues. From germline, CDR1 is MNHEY and CDR2 SMNVEV (reference sequence). V lost 6 bases, J lost 5 bases, and 8 bases stayed unmatched. Here the CDR3 DNA reads TGTGCCAGCAGGCCTCAGGGGGCCGGTTATGGCTACACCTTC. This sequence encodes CASRPQGAGYGYTF.

The chain recombines TRBV28 with TRBJ2-3, with 8 bases aligning to TRBD1. J was trimmed by 2 bases and V by 8 bases; bases with no gene match: 12. The CDR3 spans 16 residues. Germline V gives CDR1 MDHEN, CDR2 SYDVKM. Here the CDR3 reads CASQNLDRGDTDTQYF. The CDR3 DNA reads TGTGCCAGCCAAAACCTAGACAGGGGAGACACAGATACGCAGTATTTT.